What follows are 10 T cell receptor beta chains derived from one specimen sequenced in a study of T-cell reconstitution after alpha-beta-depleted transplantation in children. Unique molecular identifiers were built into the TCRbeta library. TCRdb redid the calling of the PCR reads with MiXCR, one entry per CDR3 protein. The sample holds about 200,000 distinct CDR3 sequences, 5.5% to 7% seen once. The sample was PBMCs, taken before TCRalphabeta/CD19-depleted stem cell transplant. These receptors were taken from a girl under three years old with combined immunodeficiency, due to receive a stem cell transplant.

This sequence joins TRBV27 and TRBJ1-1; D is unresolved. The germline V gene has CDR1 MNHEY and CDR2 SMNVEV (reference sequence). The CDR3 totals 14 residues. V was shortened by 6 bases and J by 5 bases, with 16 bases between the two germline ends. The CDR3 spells CASSLAGSGTEAFF. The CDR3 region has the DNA TGTGCCAGCAGCCTAGCGGGGTCGGGGACTGAAGCTTTCTTT.

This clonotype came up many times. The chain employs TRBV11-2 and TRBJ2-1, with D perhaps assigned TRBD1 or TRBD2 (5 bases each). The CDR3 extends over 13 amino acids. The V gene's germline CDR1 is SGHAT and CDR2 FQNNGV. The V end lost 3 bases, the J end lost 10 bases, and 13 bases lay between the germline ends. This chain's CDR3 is CASSLGTGYEQFF. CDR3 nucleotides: TGTGCCAGCAGCTTGGGGACGGGGTACGAGCAGTTCTTC.

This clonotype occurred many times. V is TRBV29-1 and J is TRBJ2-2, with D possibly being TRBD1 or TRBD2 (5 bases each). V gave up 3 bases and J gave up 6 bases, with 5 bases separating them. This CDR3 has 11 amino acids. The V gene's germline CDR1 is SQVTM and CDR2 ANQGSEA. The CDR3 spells CSVEGAGELFF. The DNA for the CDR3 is TGCAGCGTTGAGGGGGCCGGGGAGCTGTTTTTT.

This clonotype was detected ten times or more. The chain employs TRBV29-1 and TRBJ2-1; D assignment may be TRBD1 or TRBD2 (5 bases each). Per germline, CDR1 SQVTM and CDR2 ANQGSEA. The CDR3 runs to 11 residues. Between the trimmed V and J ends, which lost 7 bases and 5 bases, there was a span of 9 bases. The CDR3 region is CSAVGDNEQFF. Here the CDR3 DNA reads TGCAGCGCGGTGGGGGACAATGAGCAGTTCTTC.

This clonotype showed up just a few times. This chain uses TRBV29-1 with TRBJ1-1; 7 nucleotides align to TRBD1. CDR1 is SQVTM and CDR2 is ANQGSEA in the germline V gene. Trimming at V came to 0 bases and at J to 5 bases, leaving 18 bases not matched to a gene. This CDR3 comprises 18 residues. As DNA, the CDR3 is TGCAGCGTTGAAGAAGGGGGCCAGGGGGACGAGGGGGGGACTGAAGCTTTCTTT. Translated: CSVEEGGQGDEGGTEAFF.

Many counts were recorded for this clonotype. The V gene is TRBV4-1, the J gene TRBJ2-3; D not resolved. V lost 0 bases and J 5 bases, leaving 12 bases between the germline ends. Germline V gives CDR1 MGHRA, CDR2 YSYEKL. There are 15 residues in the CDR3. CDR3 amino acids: CASSQENVKLDTQYF. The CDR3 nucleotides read TGCGCCAGCAGCCAAGAAAATGTGAAGTTAGATACGCAGTATTTT.

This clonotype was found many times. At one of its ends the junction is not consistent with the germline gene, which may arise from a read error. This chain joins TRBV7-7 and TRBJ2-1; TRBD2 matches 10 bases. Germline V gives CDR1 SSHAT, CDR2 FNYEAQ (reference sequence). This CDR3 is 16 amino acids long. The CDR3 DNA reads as TGTGCTAGCAGCTTAGGGAGCGGGAGGGCCCTCCATGAGCAGTTCTTC. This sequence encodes CASSLGSGRALHEQFF. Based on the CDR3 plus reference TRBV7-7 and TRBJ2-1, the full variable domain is GAGVSQSPRYKVTKRGQDVTLRCDPISSHATLYWYQQALGQGPEFLTYFNYEAQPDKSGLPSDRFSAERPEGSISTLTIQRTEQRDSAMYRCASSLGSGRALHEQFFGPGTRLTVL.

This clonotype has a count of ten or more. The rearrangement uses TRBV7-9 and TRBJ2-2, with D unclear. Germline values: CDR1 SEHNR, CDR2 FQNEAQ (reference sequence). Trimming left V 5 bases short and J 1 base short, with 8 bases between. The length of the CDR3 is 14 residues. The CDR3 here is CASSRWENTGELFF. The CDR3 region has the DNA TGTGCCAGCAGCCGGTGGGAGAACACCGGGGAGCTGTTTTTT.

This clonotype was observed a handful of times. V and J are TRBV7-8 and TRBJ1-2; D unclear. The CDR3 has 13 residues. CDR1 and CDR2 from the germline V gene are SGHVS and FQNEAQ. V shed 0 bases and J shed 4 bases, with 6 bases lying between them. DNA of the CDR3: TGTGCCAGCAGCTTAGCGCCGACCTATGGCTACACCTTC. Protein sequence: CASSLAPTYGYTF. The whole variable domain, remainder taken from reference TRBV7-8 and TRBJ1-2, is GAGVSQSPRYKVAKRGQDVALRCDPISGHVSLFWYQQALGQGPEFLTYFQNEAQLDKSGLPSDRFFAERPEGSVSTLKIQRTQQEDSAVYLCASSLAPTYGYTFGSGTRLTVV.

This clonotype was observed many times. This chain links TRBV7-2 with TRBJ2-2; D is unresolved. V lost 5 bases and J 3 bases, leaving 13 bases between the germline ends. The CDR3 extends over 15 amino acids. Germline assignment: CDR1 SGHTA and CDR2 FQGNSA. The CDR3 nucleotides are TGTGCCAGCAGCCCCTCAGGATTATACACCGGGGAGCTGTTTTTT. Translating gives CASSPSGLYTGELFF. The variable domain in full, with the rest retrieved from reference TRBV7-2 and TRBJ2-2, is GAGVSQSPSNKVTEKGKDVELRCDPISGHTALYWYRQSLGQGLEFLIYFQGNSAPDKSGLPSDRFSAERTGGSVSTLTIQRTQQEDSAVYLCASSPSGLYTGELFFGEGSRLTVL.